These 5 T cell receptor beta chains share one sample of origin, sequenced in a study of CD8 T cells in ankylosing spondylitis. TCRdb re-derived calls from the 5' RACE reads in MiXCR, one entry per CDR3 protein. The sample holds fewer than 350,000 distinct CDR3 sequences, roughly 11% seen once. Sequenced input: blood, either unsorted or a sorted T cell fraction (not recorded which). Receptors were obtained from a female donor with ankylosing spondylitis or in good health (not recorded which).

This clonotype occurred many times. This chain connects TRBV20-1 to TRBJ1-5; D is unresolved. Trimming stripped 4 bases from V and 5 bases from J, with 6 bases between. CDR1 is DFQATT, CDR2 SNEGSKA, per germline (reference sequence). The CDR3 extends over 11 amino acids. CDR3 protein: CSAKRDQPQHF. The CDR3 DNA reads TGCAGTGCTAAACGGGATCAGCCCCAGCATTTT.

This clonotype was recorded many times. The rearrangement uses TRBV5-1 and TRBJ1-2; D unclear. CDR1 SGHRS and CDR2 YFSETQ come from the germline V gene. The CDR3 length is 12 residues. Trimming took off 4 bases at V and 8 bases at J, with 12 bases between the two ends. This CDR3 reads CASSPNKGGYTF. The CDR3 region has the DNA TGCGCCAGCAGCCCCAATAAGGGCGGCTACACCTTC. Filled out from reference TRBV5-1 and TRBJ1-2, the complete variable domain reads KAGVTQTPRYLIKTRGQQVTLSCSPISGHRSVSWYQQTPGQGLQFLFEYFSETQRNKGNFPGRFSGRQFSNSRSEMNVSTLELGDSALYLCASSPNKGGYTFGSGTRLTVV.

This clonotype was recorded many times. The chain employs TRBV6-2 or TRBV6-3 and TRBJ2-7; D is ambiguous. Deletions cut 1 base from V and 0 bases from J, with 16 bases between. Germline CDR1 is MNHEY and CDR2 is SVGEGT. The CDR3 extends over 17 amino acids. CDR3 in DNA: TGTGCCAGCAGTTACTTTCGCGAAAGAATGAGCTCCTACGAGCAGTACTTC. This gives the protein CASSYFRERMSSYEQYF.

To note about this clonotype: This may be a read error: a much more frequent sequence differs by one nucleotide. The chain has TRBV29-1 and TRBJ2-1; D possibly corresponds to TRBD2 (6 bases). The CDR3 spans 11 residues. CDR1 is SQVTM and CDR2 is ANQGSEA in the germline V gene. In DNA form, the CDR3 reads TGCAGCGCTTGGGACTGCAATGATCAGTTCTTC. Translated, it gives CSAWDCNDQFF.

About this clonotype: A much larger clone sits a single nucleotide away, making a read error possible. The gene calls are TRBV29-1 and TRBJ1-4; unclear D gene. Deletions cut 5 bases from V and 0 bases from J, with 7 bases between. The germline V gene encodes CDR1 SQVTM and CDR2 ANQGSEA. There are 13 residues in the CDR3. This CDR3 is CSVIQATNEKLFF. The CDR3 region has the DNA TGCAGCGTTATTCAAGCAACTAATGAAAAACTGTTTTTT.